The 32 T cell receptor beta chains given below trace back to one sample, sequenced in a study of cytomegalovirus exposure and HLA in healthy donors. PCR used 60 Vbeta primers and 13 Jbeta primers. Measured with immunoSEQ multiplex PCR; TCRdb has only the in-frame clones, and not every one. The sample shows 200,000 or so clones, and almost 0.75% sits with its ten largest clones. Source material: PBMCs. The receptors come from a boy aged 10-17 years in good health and CMV-seronegative.

This rearrangement joins TRBV4-2 to TRBJ2-1; 11 bases align to TRBD2. The CDR3 is made up of 18 amino acids. Germline CDR1 is LGHNA and CDR2 is YNFKEQ. J gave up 1 base and V 1 base, and 6 bases lay outside the gene matches. CDR3 sequence: CASSQGLAGGWSYNEQFF. The CDR3 nucleotides read TGTGCCAGCAGCCAAGGGCTAGCGGGGGGATGGTCCTACAATGAGCAGTTCTTC.

The chain couples TRBV7-8 to TRBJ1-3; weak D call: TRBD1 (5 bases). With 1 base removed from V and 7 bases from J, the gap between germline ends came to 11 bases. Germline values: CDR1 SGHVS, CDR2 FQNEAQ. This CDR3 contains 14 residues. The DNA of the CDR3 is TGTGCCAGCAGCTTAGACAGGTCCGGGAACACCATATATTTT. Protein product: CASSLDRSGNTIYF.

V and J are TRBV11-1 and TRBJ2-7; 9 bases are shared with TRBD1. V shed 3 bases and J 9 bases; nucleotides not matched to a gene: 15. The germline CDR1 and CDR2 sequences are SGHAT and FQDESV (reference sequence). The CDR3 totals 16 residues. CDR3 DNA sequence: TGTGCCAGCAGCTTTACCCCCGGGACAGGGATGGGCGGGCAGTACTTC. Translation gives CASSFTPGTGMGGQYF.

V is TRBV2 and J is TRBJ2-3; perhaps TRBD2 as D (5 bases). Germline V gives CDR1 SNHLY, CDR2 FYNNEI. V lost 6 bases and J 0 bases, leaving 13 bases between the germline ends. The CDR3 runs 15 residues. Written as DNA, the CDR3 is TGTGCCAGCAGCATATTTGGCGGGAGCACAGATACGCAGTATTTT. It is translated as CASSIFGGSTDTQYF. The full variable domain, its missing parts supplied by reference TRBV2 and TRBJ2-3, is EPEVTQTPSHQVTQMGQEVILRCVPISNHLYFYWYRQILGQKVEFLVSFYNNEISEKSEIFDDQFSVERPDGSNFTLKIRSTKLEDSAMYFCASSIFGGSTDTQYFGPGTRLTVL.

This chain uses TRBV2 with TRBJ2-3; possibly TRBD1 for D (6 bases). This CDR3 has 13 amino acids. Trimming shortened V by 7 bases and J by 5 bases, and 13 bases separated the two germline ends. Germline CDR1 SNHLY, CDR2 FYNNEI. CDR3 in amino acids: CASTRDIIDTQYF. The CDR3 DNA follows: TGTGCCAGCACCCGGGACATCATAGATACGCAGTATTTT.

The CDR3 DNA reads TGCGCCAGCAGCCGGGCGGGTTTAGCGGGGGAAAATGAGCAGTTCTTC. Protein product: CASSRAGLAGENEQFF. This rearrangement joins TRBV5-1 to TRBJ2-1; 9 bases align to TRBD2. With V trimmed by 4 bases and J by 7 bases, 12 bases remained unmatched. CDR3 length: 16 amino acids. Germline assignment: CDR1 SGHRS and CDR2 YFSETQ.

The DNA of the CDR3 is TGTGCCAGCAGACGGAGGAACACCGGGGAGCTGTTTTTT. Protein: CASRRRNTGELFF. The V and J genes are TRBV2 and TRBJ2-2; D is ambiguous. Germline V gives CDR1 SNHLY, CDR2 FYNNEI. The CDR3 contains 13 residues. V lost 6 bases and J 1 base, leaving 6 bases between the germline ends.

The chain links TRBV5-6 to TRBJ1-1; a possible D gene is TRBD1 (5 bases). CDR1 is SGHDT and CDR2 is YYEEEE in the germline V gene. Trimming took off 6 bases at V and 1 base at J, with 25 bases between the two ends. The CDR3 is made up of 18 amino acids. The CDR3 DNA is TGTGCCAGCACCTTATGGGGCAGGGTCGGGGGGGAGAACACTGAAGCTTTCTTT. Its protein is CASTLWGRVGGENTEAFF.

The chain couples TRBV5-8 to TRBJ1-1; D perhaps matches TRBD1 (6 bases). Germline CDR1 is SGHTS and CDR2 is YDEGEE. The CDR3 is 18 amino acids. The V end was cut by 3 bases, the J end by 0 bases, with 21 bases between. CDR3 in DNA: TGTGCCAGCAGCTACGACCGGACAGTATATTCCATGAACACTGAAGCTTTCTTT. It encodes CASSYDRTVYSMNTEAFF.

The J gene is TRBJ2-7, the V gene TRBV27; possibly TRBD1 for D (6 bases). Germline CDR1 and CDR2: MNHEY and SMNVEV (reference sequence). The CDR3 is 14 residues long. Trimming took 3 bases from V and 3 from J, leaving 12 bases between them. This chain's CDR3 is CASSFLDRFYEQYF. CDR3 sequence (DNA): TGTGCCAGCAGTTTCCTCGACAGGTTCTACGAGCAGTACTTC.

The rearrangement joins TRBV6-5 to TRBJ2-3, with D possibly matching TRBD1 (5 bases). The germline CDR1 and CDR2 sequences are MNHEY and SVGAGI. CDR3 size: 14 residues. V shed 0 bases and J shed 6 bases, with 10 bases lying between them. CDR3 in DNA: TGTGCCAGCAGTTACTCCCTCCAGGGTGATACGCAGTATTTT. Its translation: CASSYSLQGDTQYF.

The chain recombines TRBV11-2 with TRBJ1-2; the D is unclear. Germline V gives CDR1 SGHAT, CDR2 FQNNGV. The CDR3 is 15 residues long. Deletions cut 0 bases from V and 5 bases from J, with 13 bases between. CDR3 coding DNA: TGTGCCAGCAGCTTAGATTGGGCAGGTGTATATGGCTACACCTTC. Translated, it gives CASSLDWAGVYGYTF. Based on the CDR3 plus reference TRBV11-2 and TRBJ1-2, the full variable domain is EAGVAQSPRYKIIEKRQSVAFWCNPISGHATLYWYQQILGQGPKLLIQFQNNGVVDDSQLPKDRFSAERLKGVDSTLKIQPAKLEDSAVYLCASSLDWAGVYGYTFGSGTRLTVV.

The chain couples TRBV29-1 to TRBJ2-1; a possible D gene is TRBD1 (5 bases). Germline CDR1 reads SQVTM; CDR2 reads ANQGSEA. This CDR3 has 10 amino acids. Trimming cost V 6 bases and J 12 bases, with 12 bases left between them. The CDR3 DNA reads as TGCAGCGTCGCCGACAGTCGGCAGTTCTTC. Translated, it gives CSVADSRQFF.

The chain carries TRBV2 and TRBJ2-5; TRBD2 aligns across 9 bases. This CDR3 comprises 15 residues. The ends lost 6 bases at V and 5 bases at J; junction bases unmatched: 10. Germline values: CDR1 SNHLY, CDR2 FYNNEI. CDR3 nucleotides: TGTGCCAGCAGGCGCGGGGGGGTGGGCCCCGAGACCCAGTACTTC. Translation: CASRRGGVGPETQYF.

The chain uses TRBV6-6 and TRBJ1-4; D is possibly TRBD1 (5 bases). V was pared by 8 bases and J by 8 bases, with 15 bases between. CDR1 MNHNY and CDR2 SVGAGI come from the germline V gene (reference sequence). The CDR3 has 13 amino acids. CDR3 sequence reads: CASLTGDREKLFF. CDR3 sequence (DNA): TGTGCCAGCTTAACGGGGGATCGGGAAAAACTGTTTTTT.

The gene calls are TRBV7-9 and TRBJ2-7, with 9 bases lining up with TRBD2. The CDR3 sequence is 13 residues long. V lost 5 bases to trimming and J lost 2 bases; unmatched junction nucleotides: 1. Looked up from germline, CDR1 is SEHNR and CDR2 is FQNEAQ (reference sequence). CDR3 sequence (DNA): TGTGCCAGCAGCCCTAGCGGGGCCTACGAGCAGTACTTC. The encoded protein is CASSPSGAYEQYF.

The genes are TRBV18 and TRBJ1-1; 9 bases align to TRBD1. Germline V lookup: CDR1 KGHSH, CDR2 LQKENI. V was clipped by 8 bases and J by 5 bases; unmatched bases: 9. The CDR3 runs to 14 residues. Here the CDR3 reads CASDRDRGETEAFF. DNA for the CDR3: TGTGCCAGCGACCGAGACAGGGGGGAAACTGAAGCTTTCTTT.

The genes are TRBV29-1 and TRBJ2-7; D might be TRBD2 (5 bases). V lost 0 bases and J lost 1, with 7 bases in between. Germline CDR1 reads SQVTM; CDR2 reads ANQGSEA. The CDR3 extends over 13 amino acids. The CDR3 DNA reads as TGCAGCGTTGAAGAGACGGGATCCTACGAGCAGTACTTC. Translated, it gives CSVEETGSYEQYF.

The chain recombines TRBV5-1 with TRBJ2-7, with 9 bases lining up with TRBD1. Unmatched junction bases numbered 7, after V lost 4 bases and J lost 5 bases. This CDR3 has 14 residues. In germline, CDR1 is SGHRS, CDR2 YFSETQ. CDR3 protein: CASSRGTGYNEQYF. For the CDR3, the DNA is TGCGCCAGCAGCCGCGGGACAGGGTACAACGAGCAGTACTTC.

The chain couples TRBV5-1 to TRBJ2-1; D ambiguous. CDR1 SGHRS and CDR2 YFSETQ come from the germline V gene. This CDR3 has 14 residues. Trimming removed 4 bases at V and 7 bases at J, with 15 bases between. The CDR3: CASSHTRPTNEQFF. The CDR3 bases are TGCGCCAGCAGCCATACCCGACCGACTAATGAGCAGTTCTTC.

This chain links TRBV5-6 with TRBJ2-1, with D hard to call. Germline V gene lookup returns CDR1 SGHDT and CDR2 YYEEEE. Trimming took off 6 bases at V and 3 bases at J, with 10 bases between the two ends. CDR3 length: 13 amino acids. CDR3 sequence (DNA): TGTGCCAGCACCTCGTCGGGCTACAATGAGCAGTTCTTC. Translating it yields CASTSSGYNEQFF.

J is TRBJ1-4 and V is TRBV27; possibly TRBD1 for D (5 bases). From germline, CDR1 is MNHEY and CDR2 SMNVEV (reference sequence). This CDR3 region has 16 residues. Trimming took 6 bases from V and 4 from J, leaving 18 bases between them. The CDR3 sequence: CASSPLLRQHNEKLFF. Written as DNA, the CDR3 is TGTGCCAGCAGCCCTTTACTCAGACAGCATAATGAAAAACTGTTTTTT. The full variable domain, rest sourced from reference TRBV27 and TRBJ1-4, is EAQVTQNPRYLITVTGKKLTVTCSQNMNHEYMSWYRQDPGLGLRQIYYSMNVEVTDKGDVPEGYKVSRKEKRNFPLILESPSPNQTSLYFCASSPLLRQHNEKLFFGSGTQLSVL.

This rearrangement joins TRBV5-4 to TRBJ1-1, with 9 positions matching TRBD1. The CDR3 is 14 amino acids. The germline CDR1 and CDR2 sequences are SGHNT and YYREEE (reference sequence). J lost 4 bases, V lost 2 bases, and 3 bases had no gene match. CDR3 loop: CASSLDRGTTEAFF. CDR3 bases: TGTGCCAGCAGCTTAGACAGGGGGACCACTGAAGCTTTCTTT. Based on the CDR3 plus reference TRBV5-4 and TRBJ1-1, the full variable domain is ETGVTQSPTHLIKTRGQQVTLRCSSQSGHNTVSWYQQALGQGPQFIFQYYREEENGRGNFPPRFSGLQFPNYSSELNVNALELDDSALYLCASSLDRGTTEAFFGQGTRLTVV.

In regard to this clone: Relative to the germline gene, one junction end is altered; a read error may explain this. Distinct nucleotide sequences in the sample also encode this CDR3. The rearrangement uses TRBV5-6 and TRBJ1-1, with TRBD1 matching 10 bases. Germline V gives CDR1 SGHDT, CDR2 YYEEEE. This CDR3 has 16 residues. The CDR3 DNA follows: TGTGCCAGCAGCTTGGCCTCCGGGACAGGGGAGACTGAAGCCTTCTTT. Translated, it gives CASSLASGTGETEAFF.

This chain links TRBV2 with TRBJ2-7; D not resolved. Germline CDR1 and CDR2: SNHLY and FYNNEI. This CDR3 region has 12 residues. V lost 6 bases, J lost 5 bases, and 11 bases lay in between. CDR3 DNA sequence: TGTGCCAGCAGGAATCAGGCTAACGAGCAGTACTTC. Its translation is CASRNQANEQYF.

The chain combines TRBV5-1 with TRBJ2-7; the D gene is possibly TRBD1 (5 bases). The CDR3 loop spans 13 amino acids. Germline CDR1 SGHRS, CDR2 YFSETQ. Trimming removed 4 bases at V and 3 bases at J, with 11 bases between. CDR3 sequence (DNA): TGCGCCAGCAGCCCCACTGACAGCTACGAGCAGTACTTC. It codes for CASSPTDSYEQYF.

The chain combines TRBV28 with TRBJ1-6, with D maybe TRBD1 (5 bases). The CDR3 is 17 residues long. Germline V gene sequence: CDR1 MDHEN, CDR2 SYDVKM. Trimming removed 6 bases from V and 2 bases from J, with 17 bases in between. The CDR3 nucleotides read TGTGCCAGCAGCCTCGGGGGTTCGGGGGCCTATAATTCACCCCTCCACTTT. Its translation is CASSLGGSGAYNSPLHF.

V and J are TRBV12-5 and TRBJ1-1; TRBD1 is a possible D gene (5 bases). The germline CDR1 and CDR2 sequences are LGHNT and FRNRAP. V was pared by 3 bases and J by 6 bases, with 20 bases between. The CDR3 is 16 amino acids. The DNA for the CDR3 is TGTGCTAGTGGTTTTGGGGCTGGGGGGATGTTCGCTGAAGCTTTCTTT. Its translation is CASGFGAGGMFAEAFF.

The chain joins TRBV6-5 to TRBJ1-5; 8 positions match TRBD1. V lost 3 bases, J lost 12 bases, and 7 bases stayed unmatched. This CDR3 comprises 13 residues. Germline CDR1 is MNHEY and CDR2 is SVGAGI. For the CDR3, the DNA is TGTGCCAGCAGTTATTCTTACACAGGGGGCCAGCATTTT. This translates into CASSYSYTGGQHF.

The chain couples TRBV5-1 to TRBJ1-1, with 8 bases lining up with TRBD1. CDR3 length equals 14 residues. Trimming at V came to 4 bases and at J to 0 bases, leaving 2 bases not matched to a gene. Germline lookup yields CDR1 SGHRS and CDR2 YFSETQ. CDR3 DNA: TGCGCCAGCAGCCTGGACAGGGTGAACACTGAAGCTTTCTTT. Translation: CASSLDRVNTEAFF.

The chain joins TRBV7-2 to TRBJ2-7; D perhaps matches TRBD1 (6 bases). The CDR3 runs 14 residues. CDR1 and CDR2 from the germline V gene are SGHTA and FQGNSA. Trimming removed 2 bases from V and 3 bases from J, with 11 bases in between. CDR3 nucleotide sequence: TGTGCCAGCAGCTTACGCAGGGGTTACTACGAGCAGTACTTC. Protein sequence: CASSLRRGYYEQYF.

The chain links TRBV30 to TRBJ1-2; D may be TRBD1 (6 bases). The CDR3 has 14 amino acids. Trimming shortened V by 4 bases and J by 5 bases, and 17 bases separated the two germline ends. CDR1 and CDR2 (germline): GTSNPN, SVGIG (reference sequence). The DNA of the CDR3 is TGTGCCTGGAATGAGGGACACCTTCTTTATGGCTACACCTTC. It yields the protein CAWNEGHLLYGYTF.